This T cell receptor (beta chain) comes out of a study of early T cells in non-severe SARS-CoV-2 infection. This clonotype has only a few counts. Unique molecular identifiers were attached to individual cDNA molecules. Using its own MiXCR run on the 5' RACE reads, TCRdb lists one record per CDR3 protein. The table has more than 30,000 distinct CDR3 sequences, under 6.5% seen once; the top ten hold more than 25%. The germline V gene encodes CDR1 LGHNA and CDR2 YSLEER. The CDR3 runs 17 residues. The V gene lost 1 base and the J gene lost 6 bases, with 18 bases spanning the gap. The chain employs TRBV4-3 and TRBJ2-2; tentatively, D is TRBD1 (7 bases). Sequenced: whole blood. This TCR came from an adult who was a healthcare worker with PCR-confirmed SARS-CoV-2 infection or an uninfected control (not recorded which). CDR3 loop: CASSQAEQGSGAGELFF. CDR3 nucleotide sequence: TGCGCCAGCAGCCAAGCTGAACAGGGGTCGGGGGCCGGGGAGCTGTTTTTT.